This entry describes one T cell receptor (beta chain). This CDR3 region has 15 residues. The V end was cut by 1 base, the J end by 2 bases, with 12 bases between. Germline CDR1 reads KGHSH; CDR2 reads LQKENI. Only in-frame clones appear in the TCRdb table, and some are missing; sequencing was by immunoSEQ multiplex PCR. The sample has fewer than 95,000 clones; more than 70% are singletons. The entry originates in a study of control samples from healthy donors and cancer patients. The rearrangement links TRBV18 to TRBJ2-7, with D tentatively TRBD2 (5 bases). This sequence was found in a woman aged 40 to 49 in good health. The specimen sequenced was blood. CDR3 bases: TGTGCCAGCTCACCACAAGAGGGTCCGACCTACGAGCAGTACTTC. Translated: CASSPQEGPTYEQYF.